Sequencing of this TCR beta chain was carried out in a study of CD8+CD57+ T cells in acquired aplastic anemia. General study points: Researchers reported that CD8+ Simpson's diversity was not significantly different in patients versus controls. Sharing between patients and controls was observed for twenty-nine CD8+ CDR3 sequences.

This clonotype was observed a few times. The target antigen is unknown. TCR beta VDJ and CDR3 profiling used genomic DNA as template. TCRdb used MiXCR to reprocess the reads, holding one entry per CDR3 protein. The repertoire has more than 150,000 distinct CDR3 sequences, approximately 44% of them found once; the top ten carry around 3.2%. Germline values: CDR1 MNHEY, CDR2 SVGAGI. V shed 3 bases, J shed 7 bases, and the junction held 7 bases outside the gene matches. This CDR3 has 15 residues. Previously, flow cytometry had revealed CD8+CD57+ cell expansion in the patients chosen for sequencing. As a group, the patients uniformly had severe acquired aplastic anemia.

Sequencing was performed on sorted CD4+, CD8+, or CD8+CD57+ T cells (not recorded which) from PBMCs. The sequence came from a human donor with aplastic anemia. This chain links TRBV6-5 with TRBJ2-2; 8 nucleotides match TRBD2. The CDR3 DNA follows: TGTGCCAGCAGTTATTACGGACTAGCAGGCGGGGAGCTGTTTTTT. This encodes CASSYYGLAGGELFF.